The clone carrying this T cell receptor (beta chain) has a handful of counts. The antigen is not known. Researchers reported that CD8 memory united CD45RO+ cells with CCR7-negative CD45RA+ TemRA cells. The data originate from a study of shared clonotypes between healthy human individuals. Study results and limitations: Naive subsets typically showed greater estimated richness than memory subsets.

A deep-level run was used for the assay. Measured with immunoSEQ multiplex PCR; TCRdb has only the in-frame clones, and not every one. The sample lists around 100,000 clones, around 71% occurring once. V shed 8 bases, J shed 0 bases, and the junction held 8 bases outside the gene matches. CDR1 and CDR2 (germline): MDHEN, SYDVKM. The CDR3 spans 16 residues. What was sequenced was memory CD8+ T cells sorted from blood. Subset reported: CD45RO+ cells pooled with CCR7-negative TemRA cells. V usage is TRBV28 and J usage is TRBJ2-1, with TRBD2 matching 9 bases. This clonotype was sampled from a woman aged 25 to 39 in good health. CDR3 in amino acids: CASAGGGRDSYNEQFF. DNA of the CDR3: TGTGCCAGCGCCGGGGGCGGGAGGGACTCCTACAATGAGCAGTTCTTC.